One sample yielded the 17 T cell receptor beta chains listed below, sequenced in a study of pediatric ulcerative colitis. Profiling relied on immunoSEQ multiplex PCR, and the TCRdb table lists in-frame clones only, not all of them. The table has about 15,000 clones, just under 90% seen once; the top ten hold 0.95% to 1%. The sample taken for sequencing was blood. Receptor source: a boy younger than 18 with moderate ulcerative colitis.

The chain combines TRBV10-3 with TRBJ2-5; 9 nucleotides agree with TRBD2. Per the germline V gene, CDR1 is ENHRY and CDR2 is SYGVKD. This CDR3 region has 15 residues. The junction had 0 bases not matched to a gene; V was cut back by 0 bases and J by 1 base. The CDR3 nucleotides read TGTGCCATCAGTGAGTCTAGCGGGGGCCAAGAGACCCAGTACTTC. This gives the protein CAISESSGGQETQYF.

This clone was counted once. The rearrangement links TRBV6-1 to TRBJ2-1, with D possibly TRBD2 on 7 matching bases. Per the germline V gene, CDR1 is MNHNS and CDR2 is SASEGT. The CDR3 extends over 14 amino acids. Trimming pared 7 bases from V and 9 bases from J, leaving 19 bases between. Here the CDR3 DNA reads TGTGCCAGCAACTACCAGCGGGACAAAGGTGAGCAGTTCTTC. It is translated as CASNYQRDKGEQFF.

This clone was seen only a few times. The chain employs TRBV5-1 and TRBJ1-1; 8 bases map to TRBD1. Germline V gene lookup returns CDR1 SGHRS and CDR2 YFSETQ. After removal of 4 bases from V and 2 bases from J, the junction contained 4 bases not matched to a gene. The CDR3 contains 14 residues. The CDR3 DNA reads TGCGCCAGCAGCATAGGGACAGGAAACACTGAAGCTTTCTTT. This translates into CASSIGTGNTEAFF.

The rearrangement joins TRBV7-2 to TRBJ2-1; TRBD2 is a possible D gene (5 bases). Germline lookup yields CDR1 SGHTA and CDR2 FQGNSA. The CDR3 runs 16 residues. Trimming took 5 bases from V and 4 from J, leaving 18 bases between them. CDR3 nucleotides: TGTGCCAGCAGCCAGGCGGGCGCACAACCTTACAATGAGCAGTTCTTC. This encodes CASSQAGAQPYNEQFF.

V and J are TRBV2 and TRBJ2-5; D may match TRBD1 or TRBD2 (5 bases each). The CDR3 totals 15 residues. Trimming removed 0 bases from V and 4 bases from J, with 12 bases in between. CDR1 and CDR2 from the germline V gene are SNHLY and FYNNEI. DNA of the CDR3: TGTGCCAGCAGTGAAGCACATGAGGGGAGAGAGACCCAGTACTTC. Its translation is CASSEAHEGRETQYF.

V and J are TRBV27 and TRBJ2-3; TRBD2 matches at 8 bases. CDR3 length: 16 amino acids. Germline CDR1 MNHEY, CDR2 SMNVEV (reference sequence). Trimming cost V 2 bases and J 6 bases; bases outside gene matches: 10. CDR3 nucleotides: TGTGCCAGCAGTTTACGGGAGGGGGAGGGTTTGGATACGCAGTATTTT. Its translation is CASSLREGEGLDTQYF.

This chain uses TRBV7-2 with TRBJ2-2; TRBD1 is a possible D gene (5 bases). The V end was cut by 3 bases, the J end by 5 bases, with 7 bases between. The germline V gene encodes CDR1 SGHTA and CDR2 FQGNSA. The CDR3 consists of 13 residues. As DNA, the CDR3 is TGTGCCAGCAGCTTTGGGGCTACCGGGGAGCTGTTTTTT. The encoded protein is CASSFGATGELFF.

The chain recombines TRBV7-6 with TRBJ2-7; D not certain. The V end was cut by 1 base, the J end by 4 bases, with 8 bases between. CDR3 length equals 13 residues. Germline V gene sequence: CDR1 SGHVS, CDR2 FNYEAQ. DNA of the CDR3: TGTGCCAGCAGCTTAGGTGGCATTTACGAGCAGTACTTC. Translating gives CASSLGGIYEQYF. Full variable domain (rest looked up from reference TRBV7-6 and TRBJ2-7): GAGVSQSPRYKVTKRGQDVALRCDPISGHVSLYWYRQALGQGPEFLTYFNYEAQQDKSGLPNDRFSAERPEGSISTLTIQRTEQRDSAMYRCASSLGGIYEQYFGPGTRLTVT.

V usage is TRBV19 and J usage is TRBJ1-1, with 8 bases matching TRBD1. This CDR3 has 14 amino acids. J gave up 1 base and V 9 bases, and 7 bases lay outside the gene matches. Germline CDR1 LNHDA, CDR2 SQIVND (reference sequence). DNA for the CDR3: TGTGCCAGCAGGGGGCCGGGGAGGAACACTGAAGCTTTCTTT. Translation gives CASRGPGRNTEAFF.

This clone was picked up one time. CDR3 in DNA: TGCGCCAGCAGTGAGTCGATCAATCAGCCCCAGCATTTT. This gives the protein CASSESINQPQHF. The chain is built from TRBV10-2 and TRBJ1-5; D unclear. V lost 0 bases and J lost 3, with 3 bases in between. Germline CDR1 and CDR2: WSHSY and SAAADI. This CDR3 comprises 13 residues.

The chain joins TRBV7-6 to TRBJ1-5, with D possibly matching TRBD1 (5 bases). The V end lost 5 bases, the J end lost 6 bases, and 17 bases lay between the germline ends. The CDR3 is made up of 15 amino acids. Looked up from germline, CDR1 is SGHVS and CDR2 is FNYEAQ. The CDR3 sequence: CASSQRPQGAQPQHF. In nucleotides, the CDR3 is TGTGCCAGCAGCCAAAGGCCCCAGGGCGCTCAGCCCCAGCATTTT.

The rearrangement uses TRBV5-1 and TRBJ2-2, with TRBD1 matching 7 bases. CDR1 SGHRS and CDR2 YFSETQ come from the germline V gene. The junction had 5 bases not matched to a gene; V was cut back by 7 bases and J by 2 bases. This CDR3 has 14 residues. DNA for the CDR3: TGCGCCAGCCAGGGGGACCTAAACACCGGGGAGCTGTTTTTT. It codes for CASQGDLNTGELFF. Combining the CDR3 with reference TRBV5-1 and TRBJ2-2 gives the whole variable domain KAGVTQTPRYLIKTRGQQVTLSCSPISGHRSVSWYQQTPGQGLQFLFEYFSETQRNKGNFPGRFSGRQFSNSRSEMNVSTLELGDSALYLCASQGDLNTGELFFGEGSRLTVL.

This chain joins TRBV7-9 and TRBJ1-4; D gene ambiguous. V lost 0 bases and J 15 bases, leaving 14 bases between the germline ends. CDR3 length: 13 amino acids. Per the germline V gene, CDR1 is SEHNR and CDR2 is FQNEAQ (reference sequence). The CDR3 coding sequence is TGTGCCAGCAGCTTAGCGCCCTCGGGGTGGTTGTTTTTT. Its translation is CASSLAPSGWLFF.

The CDR3 DNA reads TGCGCCAGCAGGTCGGGGCCTACTAATGAAAAACTGTTTTTT. The encoded protein is CASRSGPTNEKLFF. This chain joins TRBV5-1 and TRBJ1-4; D perhaps matches TRBD1 (5 bases). The CDR3 covers 14 residues. The V and J ends lost 5 bases and 2 bases respectively, with 10 bases between them. The germline V gene has CDR1 SGHRS and CDR2 YFSETQ.

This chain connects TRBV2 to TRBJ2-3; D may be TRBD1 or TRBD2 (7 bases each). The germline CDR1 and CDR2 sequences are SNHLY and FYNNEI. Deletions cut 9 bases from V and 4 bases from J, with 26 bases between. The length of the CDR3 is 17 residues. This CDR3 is CARLRGRGGAYPDTQYF. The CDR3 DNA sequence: TGTGCCAGATTACGGGGCAGGGGGGGAGCGTATCCAGATACGCAGTATTTT.

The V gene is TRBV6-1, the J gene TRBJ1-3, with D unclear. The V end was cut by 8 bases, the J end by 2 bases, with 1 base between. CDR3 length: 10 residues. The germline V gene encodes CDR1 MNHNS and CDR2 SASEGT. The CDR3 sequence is CASPGNTIYF. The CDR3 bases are TGTGCCAGCCCTGGAAACACCATATATTTT.

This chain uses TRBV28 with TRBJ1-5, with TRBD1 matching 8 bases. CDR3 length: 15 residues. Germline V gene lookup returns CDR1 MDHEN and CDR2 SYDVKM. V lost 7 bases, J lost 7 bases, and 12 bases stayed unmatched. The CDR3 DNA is TGTGCCAGCACCCGTCCAGGGGGCGGATGGCAGCCCCAGCATTTT. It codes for CASTRPGGGWQPQHF.